This T cell receptor beta chain was observed in a study of T cell responses to AZD1222 COVID-19 vaccine. In germline, CDR1 is SGDLS, CDR2 YYNGEE. The CDR3 runs 13 residues. V was pared by 0 bases and J by 6 bases, with 9 bases between. Clones were sequenced by immunoSEQ multiplex PCR, and TCRdb holds only the in-frame ones, with some missing. The sample has 150,000 to 160,000 clones, approximately 87% seen once. Concerning this clone: Its antigen is as yet unknown.

Study-wide results and caveats: After the peak T cell response, and only then, were repertoires sampled.

The TCR sequence derives from an adult in good health. The sample here was peripheral blood, taken on day 0 of MenACWY control vaccination. The gene calls are TRBV9 and TRBJ1-1; D gene unclear. CDR3 loop: CASSVGPLPEAFF. CDR3 bases: TGTGCCAGCAGCGTAGGGCCCCTCCCTGAAGCTTTCTTT.